Listed below are T cell receptor beta chains from one sample, sequenced in a study of Ad26.COV2.S vaccination and SARS-CoV-2 variants. Some clones are missing from TCRdb's copy, which holds only in-frame ones; the method was immunoSEQ multiplex PCR. The data hold a few hundred thousand clones, with less than 95% observed a single time. The sequencing here drew on peripheral blood, taken in a trial of Ad26.COV2.S vaccine versus placebo. The source of these receptors is a person aged 18-60 years who received the Ad26.COV2.S COVID-19 vaccine or a placebo. Each CDR3 is given with its conserved first and last residue. Each record gives: clone size, J gene, D gene, V gene, CDR3 DNA, CDR3 protein. A D gene is named only where the DNA matches it firmly. Not every row has a clone size; where given, it reads once, few, many or a size class.

NA | TRBJ2-1 | NA | TRBV7-2 | TGTGCCAGCAGCTTAGAGGATTTTCAAGTTAATGAGCAGTTCTTC | CASSLEDFQVNEQFF
NA | TRBJ1-5 | NA | TRBV18 | TGTGCCAGCTCACCAGGTCGGAATCAGCCCCAGCATTTT | CASSPGRNQPQHF
NA | TRBJ2-5 | NA | TRBV3-1/TRBV3-2 | TGTGCCAGCAGCCAAGAGGGCGGTACTGCAGAGACCCAGTACTTC | CASSQEGGTAETQYF
NA | TRBJ2-2 | TRBD2 | TRBV28 | TGTGCCAGCAGTTTATTGTTTGGACTAGCGGGAGGGTTGAACACCGGGGAGCTGTTTTTT | CASSLLFGLAGGLNTGELFF
NA | TRBJ2-7 | NA | TRBV6-2/TRBV6-3 | TGTGCCAGCAGTCAGGCCTACGAGCAGTACTTC | CASSQAYEQYF
NA | TRBJ1-6 | NA | TRBV30 | TGTGCCTGGAAAGGGGCCTCCTATAATTCACCCCTCCACTTT | CAWKGASYNSPLHF
NA | TRBJ2-6 | NA | TRBV6-2/TRBV6-3 | TGTGCCAGCAGTTACTCACGCTCTGGGGCCAACGTCCTGACTTTC | CASSYSRSGANVLTF
NA | TRBJ2-7 | NA | TRBV29-1 | TGCAGCGGTGCCGAGAAGTACGAGCAGTACTTC | CSGAEKYEQYF
once | TRBJ2-5 | TRBD1 | TRBV18 | TGTGCCAGCTCACCCGGACAGGGTAGAAGAGAGACCCAGTACTTC | CASSPGQGRRETQYF
NA | TRBJ2-1 | TRBD1 | TRBV10-3 | TGTGCCACCCACCGGGACAGGGAGGATGAGCAGTTCTTC | CATHRDREDEQFF
once | TRBJ2-1 | TRBD2 | TRBV10-3 | TGTGCCATCAGTCCTTCAACTAGCGGGCACAATGAGCAGTTCTTC | CAISPSTSGHNEQFF
NA | TRBJ2-7 | TRBD1 | TRBV4-2 | TGTGCCAGCAGCCAAGGACAGGGGAATTCCTACGAGCAGTACTTC | CASSQGQGNSYEQYF
NA | TRBJ2-7 | NA | TRBV7-8 | TGTGCCAGCAGCTTACGAGCAGTCAGCCCTGGCGAGCAGTACTTC | CASSLRAVSPGEQYF
NA | TRBJ1-4 | NA | TRBV28 | TGTGCCAGCAGTTTAAGTAGAGGGTTGGGGTTAGCCTATTTT | CASSLSRGLGLAYF
NA | TRBJ2-2 | NA | TRBV4-1 | TGCGCCAGCAGCCCCCTGGGGGCAAGCACCGGGGAGCTGTTTTTT | CASSPLGASTGELFF
NA | TRBJ2-1 | TRBD2 | TRBV7-8 | TGTGCCAGCAGCCCCGGGACAGGGTCACTAGCGGGAGATGTGGGGGAGCAGTTCTTC | CASSPGTGSLAGDVGEQFF
NA | TRBJ1-6 | NA | TRBV14 | TGTGCCAGCAGCCAAGATCTACGATCACCCCTCCACTTT | CASSQDLRSPLHF
NA | TRBJ2-3 | NA | TRBV18 | TGTGCCAGCTCACCTCGACGGACAGACACAGATACGCAGTATTTT | CASSPRRTDTDTQYF
NA | TRBJ1-1 | NA | TRBV7-9 | TGTGCCAGCAGCTTAGTTTCGCTCAAGAACACTGAAGCTTTCTTT | CASSLVSLKNTEAFF
NA | TRBJ2-5 | NA | TRBV3-1/TRBV3-2 | TGTGCCAGCAGCTCAGAGACCCAGTACTTC | CASSSETQYF
few | TRBJ1-4 | NA | TRBV10-3 | TGTGCCATATCAGGCGACTTGGGTGAAAAACTGTTTTTT | CAISGDLGEKLFF
NA | TRBJ2-1 | TRBD2 | TRBV28 | TGTGCCAGCAGTTTACGATTTTTTGGGGCTAGCGGGGACGAGCAGTTCTTC | CASSLRFFGASGDEQFF
NA | TRBJ2-1 | NA | TRBV19 | TGTGCCAGTAGCTCCGGAACAGGGTGGTACAATGAGCAGTTCTTC | CASSSGTGWYNEQFF
NA | TRBJ1-5 | NA | TRBV6-1 | TGTGCCAGCAGTGACGATCAGCCCCAGCATTTT | CASSDDQPQHF
NA | TRBJ2-1 | NA | TRBV6-4 | TGTGCCAGCAGTGACTCGCAGAGGGGTGAGCAGTTCTTC | CASSDSQRGEQFF
NA | TRBJ2-7 | TRBD1 | TRBV18 | TGTGCCAGCTCACCATCCCGGACAGGGAACGACGAGCAGTACTTC | CASSPSRTGNDEQYF
NA | TRBJ1-5 | NA | TRBV18 | TGTGCCAGCTCACCAAACCCGGGAGGCAATCAGCCCCAGCATTTT | CASSPNPGGNQPQHF
NA | TRBJ2-7 | NA | TRBV27 | TGTGCCAGCAGTACGATAAGCTCCTACGAGCAGTACTTC | CASSTISSYEQYF
NA | TRBJ2-1 | NA | TRBV5-1 | TGCGCCAGCAGCTTGGGCAGCTACAATGAGCAGTTCTTC | CASSLGSYNEQFF
NA | TRBJ1-5 | NA | TRBV7-9 | TGTGCCAGCAGCTTAGCCGGCCAGCCTTGGGCCCAGCATTTT | CASSLAGQPWAQHF
NA | TRBJ2-7 | NA | TRBV16 | TGTGCCAGCAGCCAATCCGGCCCCGTCTACGAGCAGTACTTC | CASSQSGPVYEQYF
once | TRBJ2-7 | NA | TRBV30 | TGTGCCTTCACCCCGCAGCGGGCGAGCTCCTACGAGCAGTACTTC | CAFTPQRASSYEQYF
NA | TRBJ1-1 | NA | TRBV6-2/TRBV6-3 | TGTGCCAGCAGTTACTCCGGGGGACTTAGAGCTTTCTTT | CASSYSGGLRAFF
NA | TRBJ2-1 | NA | TRBV21-1 | TGTGCCAGCAGCAAATTGGGGCCTACTAGTGAGCAGTTCTTC | CASSKLGPTSEQFF
NA | TRBJ1-4 | TRBD1 | TRBV18 | TGTGCCAGCTCCGATGACAGGGGTGAAAAACTGTTTTTT | CASSDDRGEKLFF
NA | TRBJ2-5 | NA | TRBV5-6 | TGTGCCAGCAGCTATGGACCCCTGGGGACCCAGTACTTC | CASSYGPLGTQYF
NA | TRBJ2-1 | TRBD2 | TRBV5-6 | TGTGCCAGCAGCTTGTATTGGACTAGCGTTCACAATGAGCAGTTCTTC | CASSLYWTSVHNEQFF
NA | TRBJ2-7 | TRBD2 | TRBV10-3 | TGTGCCATCAGCATAGCGGGAGTCAATTACGAGCAGTACTTC | CAISIAGVNYEQYF
many | TRBJ2-5 | NA | TRBV7-3 | TGTGCCAGCAGCTTCGGGGCGGGGCTACAAGAGACCCAGTACTTC | CASSFGAGLQETQYF
once | TRBJ1-2 | TRBD1 | TRBV7-9 | TGTGCCAGCAGCCTTGGGGACAGGGGGCCGGGTGGCTACACCTTC | CASSLGDRGPGGYTF
NA | TRBJ1-6 | TRBD1 | TRBV5-1 | TGCGCCAGCAGCATTGGGACAGGGGAGGGTAATTCACCCCTCCACTTT | CASSIGTGEGNSPLHF
NA | TRBJ2-7 | NA | TRBV2 | TGTGCCAGCAGTGCCTCTAGCCAATACCCCTACGAGCAGTACTTC | CASSASSQYPYEQYF